A single sample is the source of the 12 T cell receptor beta chains below, sequenced in a study of cytomegalovirus exposure and HLA in healthy donors (dated by TCRdb to 2016 to 2017). The library was made by the immunoSEQ multiplex PCR assay. For the multiplex PCR, a mixture combining 60 forward primers for TCR Vbeta segments and 13 reverse primers for TCR Jbeta segments was used. What TCRdb holds here is the immuneACCESS table cut down to in-frame rearrangements. Part of the clones is not present; checked against another copy, under half of the missing clones reflect an unresolved V gene, and the others are unexplained. In this sample the table shows around 110,000 clones, 70% to 80% of which occur a single time. Clones ranked in the top ten supply 1.6% of the sample. Sequencing input: PBMCs. Source of these receptors: a woman aged 18 to 35 in good health and CMV-seronegative.

The genes are TRBV19 and TRBJ1-1; D perhaps matches TRBD1 (5 bases). V lost 7 bases, J lost 12 bases, and 21 bases lay in between. CDR1 LNHDA and CDR2 SQIVND come from the germline V gene (reference sequence). CDR3 size: 13 residues. The CDR3: CASIPGWGSRSFF. The CDR3, as DNA: TGTGCCAGTATCCCGGGTTGGGGCAGTCGTTCTTTCTTT.

V gene TRBV7-3 combines with J gene TRBJ2-2; the match to TRBD2 covers 7 bases. The CDR3 length is 15 residues. Germline assignment: CDR1 SGHTA and CDR2 FQGTGA. With 4 bases clipped from V and 6 bases from J, the junction kept 8 bases outside the gene matches. Here the CDR3 DNA reads TGTGCCAGCAGCTGGTCGGGGGGTGAACCCGGGGAGCTGTTTTTT. Translated, it gives CASSWSGGEPGELFF.

This clone turned up a few times. The chain couples TRBV6-5 to TRBJ2-7; tentative D call: TRBD1 (5 bases). Per germline, CDR1 MNHEY and CDR2 SVGAGI. The CDR3 has 13 amino acids. Deletions cut 2 bases from V and 2 bases from J, with 7 bases between. The CDR3 nucleotides are TGTGCCAGCAGTTACGACAGAGCCTACGAGCAGTACTTC. It yields the protein CASSYDRAYEQYF.

V and J are TRBV6-1 and TRBJ2-2; 12 bases map to TRBD2. The ends lost 6 bases at V and 7 bases at J; junction bases unmatched: 6. CDR3 length: 15 amino acids. Germline lookup yields CDR1 MNHNS and CDR2 SASEGT. The CDR3 DNA reads as TGTGCCAGCAGACCTAGCGGGGGGGCGTTCGGGGAGCTGTTTTTT. Translation: CASRPSGGAFGELFF.

This clone was found once. This sequence joins TRBV2 and TRBJ2-7; 9 nucleotides agree with TRBD1. The CDR3 covers 17 residues. J was trimmed by 5 bases and V by 6 bases; bases with no gene match: 17. Looked up from germline, CDR1 is SNHLY and CDR2 is FYNNEI. The CDR3 nucleotides read TGTGCCAGCAGGGCCCCCATTCCGGGGACAGGGCACGACGAGCAGTACTTC. Amino acids: CASRAPIPGTGHDEQYF.

The V call is TRBV27, the J call TRBJ2-7; D may be TRBD1 (5 bases). Germline V gives CDR1 MNHEY, CDR2 SMNVEV (reference sequence). Trimming took 6 bases from V and 7 from J, leaving 19 bases between them. This CDR3 is built from 14 residues. The CDR3 here is CASRWAPGIEEQYF. CDR3 nucleotide sequence: TGTGCCAGCAGGTGGGCGCCAGGGATTGAGGAGCAGTACTTC.

The V call is TRBV28, the J call TRBJ1-4; TRBD1 matches 10 bases. V lost 6 bases to trimming and J lost 4 bases; unmatched junction nucleotides: 2. This CDR3 is 14 amino acids long. Germline V lookup: CDR1 MDHEN, CDR2 SYDVKM. DNA for the CDR3: TGTGCCAGCAGCCGGGACAGGGGTAATGAAAAACTGTTTTTT. This encodes CASSRDRGNEKLFF.

This clone is a singleton in its sample. The chain uses TRBV2 and TRBJ1-5, with a possible D match to TRBD1 (6 bases). With 4 bases removed from V and 5 bases from J, the gap between germline ends came to 21 bases. CDR1 SNHLY and CDR2 FYNNEI come from the germline V gene. This CDR3 region has 17 residues. CDR3 amino acids: CASSGGWAGAVDQPQHF. The CDR3, as DNA: TGTGCCAGCAGTGGGGGGTGGGCGGGGGCAGTGGATCAGCCCCAGCATTTT.

In regard to this clone: No conserved phenylalanine or tryptophan is present at the end of the CDR3, so a read error is the likely explanation. This rearrangement joins TRBV30 to TRBJ1-2; perhaps TRBD1 as D (5 bases). Per germline, CDR1 GTSNPN and CDR2 SVGIG (reference sequence). The CDR3 covers 20 residues. Deletions cut 4 bases from V and 5 bases from J, with 35 bases between. In DNA form, the CDR3 reads TGTGCCTGGATGAAAAGTAGTTTGAAGGGGCGACCGGGACTGGGGTATGGCTACACCGTC. It translates to CAWMKSSLKGRPGLGYGYTV.

The V and J genes are TRBV28 and TRBJ2-7, with D perhaps matching TRBD2 (7 bases). CDR3 length: 15 amino acids. Germline V gene data show CDR1 as MDHEN and CDR2 as SYDVKM. V lost 6 bases to trimming and J lost 4 bases, with 19 bases between them. This CDR3 reads CASSGGGIYRYEQYF. The CDR3 DNA reads TGTGCCAGCAGCGGCGGGGGCATTTACCGGTACGAGCAGTACTTC. Supplemented by reference TRBV28 and TRBJ2-7, the full variable domain reads DVKVTQSSRYLVKRTGEKVFLECVQDMDHENMFWYRQDPGLGLRLIYFSYDVKMKEKGDIPEGYSVSREKKERFSLILESASTNQTSMYLCASSGGGIYRYEQYFGPGTRLTVT.

V and J are TRBV10-3 and TRBJ1-1, with a weak D call TRBD1 (6 bases). This CDR3 region has 15 residues. Germline CDR1 reads ENHRY; CDR2 reads SYGVKD. The V end lost 2 bases, the J end lost 4 bases, and 14 bases lay between the germline ends. The CDR3 loop reads CAISEGRSRGTEAFF. The CDR3 region has the DNA TGTGCCATCAGTGAGGGTCGATCCAGGGGCACTGAAGCTTTCTTT.

The CDR3 sequence is CASSPFRAGGNGYTF. The CDR3 DNA reads TGTGCCAGCAGTCCTTTTCGGGCAGGGGGGAATGGCTACACCTTC. V and J are TRBV28 and TRBJ1-2, with 7 nucleotides matching TRBD1. The CDR3 runs 15 residues. Germline V gene data show CDR1 as MDHEN and CDR2 as SYDVKM. V lost 5 bases and J lost 6; bases outside the gene matches: 12.